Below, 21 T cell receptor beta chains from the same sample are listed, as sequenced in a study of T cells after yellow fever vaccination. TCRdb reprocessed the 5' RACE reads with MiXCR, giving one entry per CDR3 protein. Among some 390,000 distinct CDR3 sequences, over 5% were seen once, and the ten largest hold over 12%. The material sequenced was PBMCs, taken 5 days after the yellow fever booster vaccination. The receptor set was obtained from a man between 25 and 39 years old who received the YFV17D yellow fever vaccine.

The CDR3 sequence: CASSLSWGIYEQYF. DNA of the CDR3: TGTGCCAGCAGCCTAAGTTGGGGAATCTACGAGCAGTACTTC. The chain couples TRBV7-2 to TRBJ2-7; D ambiguous. Germline V gene data show CDR1 as SGHTA and CDR2 as FQGNSA. CDR3 length equals 14 residues. V shed 5 bases and J shed 3 bases, with 14 bases lying between them.

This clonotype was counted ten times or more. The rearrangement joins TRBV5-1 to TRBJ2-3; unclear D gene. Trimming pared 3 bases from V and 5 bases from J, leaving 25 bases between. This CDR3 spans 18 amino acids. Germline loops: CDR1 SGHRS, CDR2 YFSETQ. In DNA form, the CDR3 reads TGCGCCAGCAGCTCGCCCGCGCTAGTCGGTCTTCTTGAAGATACGCAGTATTTT. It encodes CASSSPALVGLLEDTQYF.

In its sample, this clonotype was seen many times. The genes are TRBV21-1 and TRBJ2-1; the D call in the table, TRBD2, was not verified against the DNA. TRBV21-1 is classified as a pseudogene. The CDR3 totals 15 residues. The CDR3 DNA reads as TGTGCCAGCAGGATACTAGCGGGATCCTACAATGAGCAGTTCTTC. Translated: CASRILAGSYNEQFF.

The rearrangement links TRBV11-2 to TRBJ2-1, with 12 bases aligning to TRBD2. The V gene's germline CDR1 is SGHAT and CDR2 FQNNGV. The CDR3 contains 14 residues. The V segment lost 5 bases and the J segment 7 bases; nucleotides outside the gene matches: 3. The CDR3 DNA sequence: TGTGCCAGCAGCAAAGGACTAGCGGGAAATGAGCAGTTCTTC. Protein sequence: CASSKGLAGNEQFF.

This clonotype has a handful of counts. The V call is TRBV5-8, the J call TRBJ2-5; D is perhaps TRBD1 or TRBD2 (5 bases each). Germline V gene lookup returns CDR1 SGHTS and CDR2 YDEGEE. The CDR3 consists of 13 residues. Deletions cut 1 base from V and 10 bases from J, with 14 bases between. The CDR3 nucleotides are TGTGCCAGCAGCTTGCAGGGAGAACAAGACCAGTACTTC. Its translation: CASSLQGEQDQYF.

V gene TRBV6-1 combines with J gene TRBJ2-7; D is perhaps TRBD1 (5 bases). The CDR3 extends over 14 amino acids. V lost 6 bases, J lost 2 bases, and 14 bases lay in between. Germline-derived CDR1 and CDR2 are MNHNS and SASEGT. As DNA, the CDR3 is TGTGCCAGCAGCCCATTAAGGGGCCCCTACGAGCAGTACTTC. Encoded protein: CASSPLRGPYEQYF.

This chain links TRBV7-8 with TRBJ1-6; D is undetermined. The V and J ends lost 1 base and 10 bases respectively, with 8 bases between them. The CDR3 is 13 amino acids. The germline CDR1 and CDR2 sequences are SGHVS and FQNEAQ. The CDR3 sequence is CASSLGTPSPLHF. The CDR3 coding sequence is TGTGCCAGCAGCTTAGGGACCCCGTCACCCCTCCACTTT.

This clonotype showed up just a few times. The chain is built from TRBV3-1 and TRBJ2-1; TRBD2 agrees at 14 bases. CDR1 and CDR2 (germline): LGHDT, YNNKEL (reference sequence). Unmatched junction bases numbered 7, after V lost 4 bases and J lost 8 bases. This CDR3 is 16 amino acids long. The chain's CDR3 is CASSPGLAGDWHEQFF. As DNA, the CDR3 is TGTGCCAGCAGCCCGGGACTAGCGGGAGATTGGCATGAGCAGTTCTTC.

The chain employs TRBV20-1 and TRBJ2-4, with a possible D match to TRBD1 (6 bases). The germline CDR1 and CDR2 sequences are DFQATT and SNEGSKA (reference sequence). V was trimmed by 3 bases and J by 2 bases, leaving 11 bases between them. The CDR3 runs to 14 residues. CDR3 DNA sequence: TGCAGTGCTAGTCGAGGGGGAACCAAAAACATTCAGTACTTC. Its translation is CSASRGGTKNIQYF.

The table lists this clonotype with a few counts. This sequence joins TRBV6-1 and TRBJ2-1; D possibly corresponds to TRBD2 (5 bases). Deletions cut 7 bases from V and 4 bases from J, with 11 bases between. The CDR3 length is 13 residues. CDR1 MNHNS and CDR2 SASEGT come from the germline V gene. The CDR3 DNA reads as TGTGCCAGCAACCCCTCGGGGTACAATGAGCAGTTCTTC. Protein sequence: CASNPSGYNEQFF.

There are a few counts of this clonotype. The CDR3 loop is CASSLGRAGGLPSYEQYF. CDR3 DNA sequence: TGCGCCAGCAGCTTGGGGCGAGCGGGAGGTCTACCCTCCTACGAGCAGTACTTC. The chain couples TRBV5-1 to TRBJ2-7, with TRBD2 matching over 9 bases. The CDR3 extends over 18 amino acids. The V and J ends lost 0 bases and 0 bases, in that order; junction bases with no gene match: 10. The V gene's germline CDR1 is SGHRS and CDR2 YFSETQ. The whole variable domain, filled in from reference TRBV5-1 and TRBJ2-7, reads KAGVTQTPRYLIKTRGQQVTLSCSPISGHRSVSWYQQTPGQGLQFLFEYFSETQRNKGNFPGRFSGRQFSNSRSEMNVSTLELGDSALYLCASSLGRAGGLPSYEQYFGPGTRLTVT.

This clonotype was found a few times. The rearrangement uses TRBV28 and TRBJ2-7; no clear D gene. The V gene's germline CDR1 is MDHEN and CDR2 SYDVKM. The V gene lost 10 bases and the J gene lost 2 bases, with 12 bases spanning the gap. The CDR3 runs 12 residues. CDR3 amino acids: CATLRPPYEQYF. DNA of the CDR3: TGTGCCACTCTTCGCCCTCCCTACGAGCAGTACTTC.

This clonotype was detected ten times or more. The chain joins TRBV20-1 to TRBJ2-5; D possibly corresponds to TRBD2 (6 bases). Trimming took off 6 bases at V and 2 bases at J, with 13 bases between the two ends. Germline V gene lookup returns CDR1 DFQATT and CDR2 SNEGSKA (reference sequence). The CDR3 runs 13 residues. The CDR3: CSALGTEQETQYF. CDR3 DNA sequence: TGCAGTGCCCTCGGGACTGAACAAGAGACCCAGTACTTC.

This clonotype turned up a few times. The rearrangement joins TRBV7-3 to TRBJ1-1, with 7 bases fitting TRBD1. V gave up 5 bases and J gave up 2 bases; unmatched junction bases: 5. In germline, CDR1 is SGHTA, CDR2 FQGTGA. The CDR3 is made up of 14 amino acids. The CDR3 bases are TGTGCCAGCAGCCGAAACAGGGGTAACACTGAAGCTTTCTTT. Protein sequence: CASSRNRGNTEAFF.

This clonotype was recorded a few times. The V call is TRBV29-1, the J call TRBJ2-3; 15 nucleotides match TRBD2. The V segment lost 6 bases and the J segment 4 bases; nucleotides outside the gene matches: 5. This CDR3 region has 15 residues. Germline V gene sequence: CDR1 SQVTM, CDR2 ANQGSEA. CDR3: CSVWTSGRASDTQYF. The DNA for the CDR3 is TGCAGCGTGTGGACTAGCGGGAGGGCCTCAGATACGCAGTATTTT.

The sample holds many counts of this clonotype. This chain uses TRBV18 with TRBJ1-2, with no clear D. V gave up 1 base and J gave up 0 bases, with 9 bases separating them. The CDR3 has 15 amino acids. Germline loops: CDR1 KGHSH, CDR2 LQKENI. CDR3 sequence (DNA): TGTGCCAGCTCACCACAGCTTACCTCTAACTATGGCTACACCTTC. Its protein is CASSPQLTSNYGYTF.

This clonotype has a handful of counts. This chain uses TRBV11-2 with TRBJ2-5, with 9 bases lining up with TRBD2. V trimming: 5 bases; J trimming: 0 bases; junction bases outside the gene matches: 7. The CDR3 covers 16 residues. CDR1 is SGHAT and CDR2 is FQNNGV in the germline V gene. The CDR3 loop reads CASSQTSGSNQETQYF. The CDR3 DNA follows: TGTGCCAGCAGCCAGACTAGCGGCTCAAACCAAGAGACCCAGTACTTC.

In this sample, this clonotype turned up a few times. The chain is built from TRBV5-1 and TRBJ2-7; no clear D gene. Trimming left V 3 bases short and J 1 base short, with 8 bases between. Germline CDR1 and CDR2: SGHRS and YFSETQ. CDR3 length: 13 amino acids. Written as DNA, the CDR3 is TGCGCCAGCAGCTCGGAGTTTTCCTACGAGCAGTACTTC. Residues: CASSSEFSYEQYF.

The CDR3 region is CASSPTGFRSDTQYF. The CDR3 region has the DNA TGTGCCAGCAGCCCTACAGGGTTTCGGTCAGATACGCAGTATTTT. The chain recombines TRBV7-6 with TRBJ2-3; D is perhaps TRBD1 (6 bases). The CDR3 is made up of 15 amino acids. V lost 5 bases, J lost 4 bases, and 16 bases lay in between. In germline, CDR1 is SGHVS, CDR2 FNYEAQ.

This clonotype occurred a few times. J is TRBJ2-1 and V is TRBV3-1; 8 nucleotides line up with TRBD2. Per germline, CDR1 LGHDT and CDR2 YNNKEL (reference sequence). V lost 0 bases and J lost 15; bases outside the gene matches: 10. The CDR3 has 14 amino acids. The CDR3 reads CASSQDHSGRGLFF. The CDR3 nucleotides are TGTGCCAGCAGCCAAGATCACAGCGGGAGAGGTCTGTTCTTC.

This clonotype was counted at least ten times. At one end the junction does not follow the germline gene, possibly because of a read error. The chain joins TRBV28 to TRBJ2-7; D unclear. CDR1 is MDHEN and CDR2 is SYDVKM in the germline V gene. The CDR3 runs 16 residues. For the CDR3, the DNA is TGTGCCAGCAGGCGCGACTTACGGGTGTCATCCTCCGAGCAGTACTTC. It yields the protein CASRRDLRVSSSEQYF.